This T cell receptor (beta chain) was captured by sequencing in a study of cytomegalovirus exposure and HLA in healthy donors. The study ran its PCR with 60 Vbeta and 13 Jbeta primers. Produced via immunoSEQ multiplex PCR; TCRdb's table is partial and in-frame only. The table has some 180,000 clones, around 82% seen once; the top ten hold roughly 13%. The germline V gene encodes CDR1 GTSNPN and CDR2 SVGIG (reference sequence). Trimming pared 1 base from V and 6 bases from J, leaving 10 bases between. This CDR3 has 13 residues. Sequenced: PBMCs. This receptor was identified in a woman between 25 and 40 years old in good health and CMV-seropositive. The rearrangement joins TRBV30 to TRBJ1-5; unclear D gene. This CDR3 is CAWSAGRIQPQHF. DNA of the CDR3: TGTGCCTGGAGTGCGGGGAGGATTCAGCCCCAGCATTTT.